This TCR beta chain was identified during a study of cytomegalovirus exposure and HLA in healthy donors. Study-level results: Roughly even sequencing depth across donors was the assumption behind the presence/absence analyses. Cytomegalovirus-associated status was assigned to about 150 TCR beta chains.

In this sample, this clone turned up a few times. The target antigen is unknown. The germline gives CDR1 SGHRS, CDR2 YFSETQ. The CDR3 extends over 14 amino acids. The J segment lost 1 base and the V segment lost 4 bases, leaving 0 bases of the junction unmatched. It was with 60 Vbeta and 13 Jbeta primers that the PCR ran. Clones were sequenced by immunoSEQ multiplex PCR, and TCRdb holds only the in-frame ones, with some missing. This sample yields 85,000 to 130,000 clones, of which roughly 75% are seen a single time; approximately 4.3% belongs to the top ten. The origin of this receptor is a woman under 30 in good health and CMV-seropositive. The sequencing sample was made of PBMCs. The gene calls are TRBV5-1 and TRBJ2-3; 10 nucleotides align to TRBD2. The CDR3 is CASSGLAGTDTQYF. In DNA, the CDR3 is TGCGCCAGCAGCGGACTAGCGGGCACAGATACGCAGTATTTT.